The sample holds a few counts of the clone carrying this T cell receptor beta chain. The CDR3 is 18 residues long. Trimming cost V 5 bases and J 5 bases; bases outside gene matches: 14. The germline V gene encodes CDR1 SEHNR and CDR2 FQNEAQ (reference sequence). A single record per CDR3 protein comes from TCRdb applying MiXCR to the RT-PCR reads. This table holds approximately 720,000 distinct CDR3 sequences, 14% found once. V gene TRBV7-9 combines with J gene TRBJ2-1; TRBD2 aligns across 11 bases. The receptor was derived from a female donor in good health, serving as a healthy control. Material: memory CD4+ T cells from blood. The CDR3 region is CASSSGTSGVPSDNEQFF. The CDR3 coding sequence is TGTGCCAGCAGCAGCGGGACTAGCGGAGTTCCTTCTGACAATGAGCAGTTCTTC.